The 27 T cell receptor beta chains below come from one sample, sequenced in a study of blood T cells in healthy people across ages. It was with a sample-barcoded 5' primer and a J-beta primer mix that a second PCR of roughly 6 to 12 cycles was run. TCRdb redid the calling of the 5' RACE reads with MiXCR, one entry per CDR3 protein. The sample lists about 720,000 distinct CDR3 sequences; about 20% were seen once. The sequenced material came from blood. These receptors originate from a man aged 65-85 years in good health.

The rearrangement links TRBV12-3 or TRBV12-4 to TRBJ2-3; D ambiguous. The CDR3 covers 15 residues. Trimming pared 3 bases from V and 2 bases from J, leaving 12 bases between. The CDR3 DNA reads TGTGCCAGCAGTTTCTATTCAAGTTTCACAGATACGCAGTATTTT. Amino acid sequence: CASSFYSSFTDTQYF.

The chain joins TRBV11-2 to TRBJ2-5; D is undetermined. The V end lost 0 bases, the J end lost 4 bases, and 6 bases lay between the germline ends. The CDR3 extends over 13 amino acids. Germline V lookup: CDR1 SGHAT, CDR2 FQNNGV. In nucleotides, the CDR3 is TGTGCCAGCAGCTTAGAGCCGTCAGAGACCCAGTACTTC. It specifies CASSLEPSETQYF.

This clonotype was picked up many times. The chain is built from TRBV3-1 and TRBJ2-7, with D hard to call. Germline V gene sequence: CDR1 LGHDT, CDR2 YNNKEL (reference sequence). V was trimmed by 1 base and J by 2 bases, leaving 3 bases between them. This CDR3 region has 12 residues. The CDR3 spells CASSQGPYEQYF. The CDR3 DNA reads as TGTGCCAGCAGCCAAGGCCCCTACGAGCAGTACTTC.

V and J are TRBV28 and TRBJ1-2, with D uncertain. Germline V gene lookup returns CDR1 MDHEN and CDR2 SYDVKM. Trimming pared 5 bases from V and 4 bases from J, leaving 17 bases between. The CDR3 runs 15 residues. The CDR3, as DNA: TGTGCCAGCAGTCTGGCTTGGGAGCGGAGCTATGGCTACACCTTC. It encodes CASSLAWERSYGYTF.

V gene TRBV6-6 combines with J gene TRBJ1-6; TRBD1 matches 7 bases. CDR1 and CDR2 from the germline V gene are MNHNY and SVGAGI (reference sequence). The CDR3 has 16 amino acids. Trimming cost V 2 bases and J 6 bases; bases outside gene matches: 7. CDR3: CASSYPSGQINSPLHF. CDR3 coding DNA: TGTGCCAGCAGTTACCCCTCGGGACAGATTAATTCACCCCTCCACTTT.

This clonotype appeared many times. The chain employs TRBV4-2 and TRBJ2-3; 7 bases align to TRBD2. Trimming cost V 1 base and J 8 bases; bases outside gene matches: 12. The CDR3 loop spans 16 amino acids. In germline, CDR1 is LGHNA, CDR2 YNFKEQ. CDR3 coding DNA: TGTGCCAGCAGCCAAGCGGGGGGAATAAGTCGGGGTACGCAGTATTTT. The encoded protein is CASSQAGGISRGTQYF.

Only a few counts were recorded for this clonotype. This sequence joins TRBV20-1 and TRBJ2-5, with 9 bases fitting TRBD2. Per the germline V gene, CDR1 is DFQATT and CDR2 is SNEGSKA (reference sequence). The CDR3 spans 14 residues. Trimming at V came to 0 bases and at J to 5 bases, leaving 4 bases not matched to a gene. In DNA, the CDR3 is TGCAGTGCTAGAGATTTAAGCGGGAGGGAGACCCAGTACTTC. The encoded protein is CSARDLSGRETQYF.

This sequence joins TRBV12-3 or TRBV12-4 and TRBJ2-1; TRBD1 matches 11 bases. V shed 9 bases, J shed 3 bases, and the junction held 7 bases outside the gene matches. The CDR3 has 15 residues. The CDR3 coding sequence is TGTGCCAGTACCGCCGGGACAGGGGGCTACAATGAGCAGTTCTTC. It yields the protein CASTAGTGGYNEQFF.

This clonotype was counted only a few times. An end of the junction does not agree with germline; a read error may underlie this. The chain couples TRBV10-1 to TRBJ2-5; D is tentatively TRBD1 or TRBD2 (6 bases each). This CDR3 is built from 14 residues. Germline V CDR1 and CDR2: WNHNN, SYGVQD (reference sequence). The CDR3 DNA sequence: TGCGCCAGCAGTGAGTCGTCTCTAGGGGGGCGGGCGTTCTTC. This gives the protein CASSESSLGGRAFF.

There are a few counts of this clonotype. CDR3 in amino acids: CASSSPYEEQYF. In DNA form, the CDR3 reads TGTGCCAGCAGCTCTCCTTATGAGGAGCAGTACTTC. The gene calls are TRBV28 and TRBJ2-7; D gene uncertain. This CDR3 spans 12 amino acids. V dropped 6 bases and J dropped 7 bases, with 13 bases sitting between them. CDR1 is MDHEN and CDR2 is SYDVKM in the germline V gene.

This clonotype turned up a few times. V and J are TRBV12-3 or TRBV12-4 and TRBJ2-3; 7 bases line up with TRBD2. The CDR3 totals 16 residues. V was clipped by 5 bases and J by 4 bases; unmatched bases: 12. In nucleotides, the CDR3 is TGTGCCAGCAGTAAGGACCCCGGGGGGTTTGCAGATACGCAGTATTTT. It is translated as CASSKDPGGFADTQYF.

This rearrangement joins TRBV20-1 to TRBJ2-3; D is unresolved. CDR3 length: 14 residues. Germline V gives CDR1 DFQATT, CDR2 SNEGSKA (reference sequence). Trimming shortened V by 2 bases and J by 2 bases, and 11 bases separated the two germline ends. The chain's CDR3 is CSARLRVATDTQYF. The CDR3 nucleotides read TGCAGTGCTAGACTAAGGGTGGCCACAGATACGCAGTATTTT.

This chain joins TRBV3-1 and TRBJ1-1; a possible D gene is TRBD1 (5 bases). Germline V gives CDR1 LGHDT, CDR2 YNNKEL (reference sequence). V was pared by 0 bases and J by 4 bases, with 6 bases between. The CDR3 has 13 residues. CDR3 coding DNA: TGTGCCAGCAGCCAAGAACAGGTCACTGAAGCTTTCTTT. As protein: CASSQEQVTEAFF.

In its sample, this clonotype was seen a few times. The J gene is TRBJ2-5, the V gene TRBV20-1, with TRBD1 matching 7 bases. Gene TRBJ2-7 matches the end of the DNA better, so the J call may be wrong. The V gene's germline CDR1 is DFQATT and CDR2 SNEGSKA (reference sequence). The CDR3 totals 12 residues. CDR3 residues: CSAQGQLGEQYV. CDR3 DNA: TGCAGTGCCCAGGGACAGTTGGGCGAGCAGTACGTC.

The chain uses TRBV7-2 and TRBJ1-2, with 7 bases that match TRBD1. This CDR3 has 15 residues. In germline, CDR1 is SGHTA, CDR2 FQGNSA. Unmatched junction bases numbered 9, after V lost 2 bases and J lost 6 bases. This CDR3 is CASSLQGGEGNGYTF. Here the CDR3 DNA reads TGTGCCAGCAGCTTACAAGGGGGCGAGGGGAATGGCTACACCTTC.

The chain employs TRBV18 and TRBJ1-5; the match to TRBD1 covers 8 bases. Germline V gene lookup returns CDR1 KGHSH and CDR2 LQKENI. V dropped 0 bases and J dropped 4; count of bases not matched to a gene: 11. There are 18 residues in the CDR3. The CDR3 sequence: CASSPPPDRGGFNQPQHF. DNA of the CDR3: TGTGCCAGCTCACCACCTCCAGACAGGGGTGGATTTAATCAGCCCCAGCATTTT.

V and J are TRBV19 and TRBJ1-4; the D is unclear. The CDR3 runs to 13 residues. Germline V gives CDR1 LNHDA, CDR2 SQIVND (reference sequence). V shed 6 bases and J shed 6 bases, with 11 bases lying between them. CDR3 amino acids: CASSDGLHEKLFF. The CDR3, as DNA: TGTGCCAGTAGCGACGGGTTACATGAAAAACTGTTTTTT.

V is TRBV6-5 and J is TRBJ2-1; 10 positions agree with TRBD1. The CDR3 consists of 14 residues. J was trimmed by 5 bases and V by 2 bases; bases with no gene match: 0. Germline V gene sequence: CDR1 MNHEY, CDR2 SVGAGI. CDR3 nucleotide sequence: TGTGCCAGCAGTTACGGGACAGGGGACAATGAGCAGTTCTTC. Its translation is CASSYGTGDNEQFF.

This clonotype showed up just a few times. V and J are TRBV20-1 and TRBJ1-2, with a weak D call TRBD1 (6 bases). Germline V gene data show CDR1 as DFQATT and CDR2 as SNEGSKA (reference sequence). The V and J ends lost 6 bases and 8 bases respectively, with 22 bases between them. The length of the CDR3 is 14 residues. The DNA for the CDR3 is TGCAGTGCCTACTCCGATGGGGGCGTTGGGGGCTACACCTTC. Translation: CSAYSDGGVGGYTF.

Written as DNA, the CDR3 is TGTGCCAGCGTACAGGGGACGAACACCGGGGAGCTGTTTTTT. The encoded protein is CASVQGTNTGELFF. The V and J genes are TRBV2 and TRBJ2-2; 7 bases fit TRBD1. Germline CDR1 is SNHLY and CDR2 is FYNNEI. This CDR3 contains 14 residues. V was pared by 8 bases and J by 0 bases, with 3 bases of the junction left unmatched. The full variable domain, completed using reference TRBV2 and TRBJ2-2, is EPEVTQTPSHQVTQMGQEVILRCVPISNHLYFYWYRQILGQKVEFLVSFYNNEISEKSEIFDDQFSVERPDGSNFTLKIRSTKLEDSAMYFCASVQGTNTGELFFGEGSRLTVL.

In DNA form, the CDR3 reads TGTGCCAGCAGCCAAAGTCAAAGATCAGTAAAAACCGAAGCTTTCTTT. Protein product: CASSQSQRSVKTEAFF. The genes are TRBV3-1 and TRBJ1-1; no definite D call. The CDR3 covers 16 residues. Germline CDR1 reads LGHDT; CDR2 reads YNNKEL (reference sequence). The ends were cut back, 2 bases at V and 8 bases at J, with 21 bases in the middle.

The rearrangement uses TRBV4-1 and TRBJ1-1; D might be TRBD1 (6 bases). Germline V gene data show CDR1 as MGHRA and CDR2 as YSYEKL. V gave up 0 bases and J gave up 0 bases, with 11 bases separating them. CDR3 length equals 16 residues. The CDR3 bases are TGCGCCAGCAGCCAAGAAAGGGGGGCCCTGAACACTGAAGCTTTCTTT. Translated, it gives CASSQERGALNTEAFF.

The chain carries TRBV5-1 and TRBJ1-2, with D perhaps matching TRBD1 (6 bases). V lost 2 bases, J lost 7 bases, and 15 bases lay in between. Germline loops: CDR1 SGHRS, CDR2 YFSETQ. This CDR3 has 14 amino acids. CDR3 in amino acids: CASSLGQGWSGYTF. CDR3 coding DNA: TGCGCCAGCAGCTTAGGGCAGGGGTGGAGTGGCTACACCTTC.

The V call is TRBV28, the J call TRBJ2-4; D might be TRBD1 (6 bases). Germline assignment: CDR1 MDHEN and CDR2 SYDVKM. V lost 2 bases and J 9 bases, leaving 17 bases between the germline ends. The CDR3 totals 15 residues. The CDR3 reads CASSLRVQGEAIQYF. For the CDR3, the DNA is TGTGCCAGCAGTTTACGGGTACAGGGCGAAGCCATTCAGTACTTC.

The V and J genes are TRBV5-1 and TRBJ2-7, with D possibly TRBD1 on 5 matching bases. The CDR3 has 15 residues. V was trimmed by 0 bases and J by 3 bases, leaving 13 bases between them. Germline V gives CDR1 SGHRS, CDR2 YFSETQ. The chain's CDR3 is CASSLVRGINYEQYF. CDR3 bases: TGCGCCAGCAGCTTGGTTAGGGGCATAAACTACGAGCAGTACTTC.

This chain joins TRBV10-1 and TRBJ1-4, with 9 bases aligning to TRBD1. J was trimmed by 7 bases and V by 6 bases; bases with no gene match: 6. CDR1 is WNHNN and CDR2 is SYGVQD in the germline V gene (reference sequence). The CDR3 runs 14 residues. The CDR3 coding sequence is TGCGCCAGCAGCACAGGGGGCTCAGGTGAAAAACTGTTTTTT. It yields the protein CASSTGGSGEKLFF.

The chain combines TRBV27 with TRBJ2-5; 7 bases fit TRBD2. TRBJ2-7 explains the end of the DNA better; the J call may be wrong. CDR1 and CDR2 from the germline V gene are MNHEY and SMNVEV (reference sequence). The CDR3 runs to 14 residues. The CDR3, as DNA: TGTGCCAGCAGCCCTGAGGCGGGGGCCTACGAGCAGTACTTC. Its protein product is CASSPEAGAYEQYF.